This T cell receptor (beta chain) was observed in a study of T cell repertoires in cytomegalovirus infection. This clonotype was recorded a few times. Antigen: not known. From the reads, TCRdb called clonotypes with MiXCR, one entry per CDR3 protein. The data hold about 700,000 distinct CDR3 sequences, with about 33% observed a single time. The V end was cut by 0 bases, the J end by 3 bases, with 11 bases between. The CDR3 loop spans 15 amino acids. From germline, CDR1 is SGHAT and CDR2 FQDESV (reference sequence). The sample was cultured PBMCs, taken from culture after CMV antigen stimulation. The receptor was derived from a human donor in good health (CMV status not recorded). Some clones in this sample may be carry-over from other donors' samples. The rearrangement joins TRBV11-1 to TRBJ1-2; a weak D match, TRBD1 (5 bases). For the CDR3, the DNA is TGTGCCAGCAGCTTAGCACCTTCGGGACACTATGGCTACACCTTC. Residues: CASSLAPSGHYGYTF.